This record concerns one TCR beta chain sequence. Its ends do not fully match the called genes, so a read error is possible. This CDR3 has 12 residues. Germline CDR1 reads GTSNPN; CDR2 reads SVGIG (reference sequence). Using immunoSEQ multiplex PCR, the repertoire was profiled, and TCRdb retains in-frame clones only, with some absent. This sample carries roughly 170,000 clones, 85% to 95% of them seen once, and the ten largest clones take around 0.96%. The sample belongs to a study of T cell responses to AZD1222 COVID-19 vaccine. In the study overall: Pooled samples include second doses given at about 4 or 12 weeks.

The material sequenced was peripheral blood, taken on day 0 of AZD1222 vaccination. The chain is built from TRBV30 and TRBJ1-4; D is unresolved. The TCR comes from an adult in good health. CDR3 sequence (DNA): TGTACCTGGAGTGTACTCCGTGAAAAACTGTTTTTT. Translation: CTWSVLREKLFF.